This T cell receptor beta chain stems from a study of T cell repertoires in cytomegalovirus infection. Findings of the study overall: The ex vivo response showed dominance by HLA-C-restricted CMV-specific TCR beta clonotypes.

CDR3 length equals 14 residues. J lost 1 base, V lost 7 bases, and 5 bases had no gene match. This clonotype was seen repeatedly, ten times or more. Its target is not known. Using its own MiXCR run on the reads, TCRdb lists one record per CDR3 protein. This sample has 85,000 to 130,000 distinct CDR3 sequences; around a quarter occur once, and the top ten carry more than 35%. The chain employs TRBV12-3 or TRBV12-4 and TRBJ2-5; 8 bases fit TRBD2. The TCR sequence derives from a human donor in good health (CMV status not recorded). Some clones in this sample may be carry-over from other donors' samples. Sequencing input: CD8+ T cells from PBMCs. In DNA form, the CDR3 reads TGTGCCAGCACCGAGACTAGCGTCCAAGAGACCCAGTACTTC. Translation gives CASTETSVQETQYF.